Listed below are T cell receptor beta chains from one sample, sequenced in a study of T cell responses to AZD1222 COVID-19 vaccine. Some clones are missing from TCRdb's copy, which holds only in-frame ones; the method was immunoSEQ multiplex PCR. The sample carries about 150,000 clones, roughly 90% recorded once. This specimen was peripheral blood, taken 28 days after the second AZD1222 dose. These receptors all stem from an adult who received the AZD1222 COVID-19 vaccine. Each CDR3 is given with its conserved first and last residue. D genes are given only for firm matches. Size is stated for part of the rows, as once, few or many counts, or as a class when the clone is expanded.

V	D	J	size	DNA	CDR3
TRBV28	.	TRBJ1-5	.	TGTGCCAGCATAGGGCAGGGCTATCAGCCCCAGCATTTT	CASIGQGYQPQHF
TRBV28	.	TRBJ2-5	.	TGTGCCAGCAGTTTAGACGTGTTGGAGTGGGGGGAGACCCAGTACTTC	CASSLDVLEWGETQYF
TRBV30	.	TRBJ2-5	few	TGTGCCTGGAGTGTCTCCGGCGTTAAAGAGACCCAGTACTTC	CAWSVSGVKETQYF
TRBV3-1/TRBV3-2	.	TRBJ2-7	once	TGTGCCAGCAGCCAACGGGACCATAAGCAGGGATCTACCTACGAGCAGTACTTC	CASSQRDHKQGSTYEQYF
TRBV4-1	.	TRBJ1-4	.	TGCGCCAGCAGCCAGGAGGACAGAACTAATGAAAAACTGTTTTTT	CASSQEDRTNEKLFF
TRBV6-5	TRBD1	TRBJ1-5	.	TGTGCCAGCAGTTCTACAGGGGGCAGTGGTCAGCCCCAGCATTTT	CASSSTGGSGQPQHF
TRBV10-3	.	TRBJ1-2	.	TGTGCCATCAGAGGGACGGAGTTAAACTATGGCTACACCTTC	CAIRGTELNYGYTF
TRBV5-4	.	TRBJ2-5	.	TGTGCCAGCAGCGAGGGACTTCCCCAAGGGACCCAGTACTTC	CASSEGLPQGTQYF
TRBV2	.	TRBJ1-4	.	TGTGCCAGCAGTGTGACTCAGGATGAAAAACTGTTTTTT	CASSVTQDEKLFF
TRBV30	.	TRBJ2-7	once	TGTGCCTGGAGTAGTGGATACGAGCAGTACTTC	CAWSSGYEQYF
TRBV5-1	TRBD1	TRBJ2-7	.	TGCGCCAGCAGCCCCGCAGGGGGTAGTCAGTACTTC	CASSPAGGSQYF
TRBV18	.	TRBJ1-4	.	TGTGCCAGCTCACCTCGCCAGGCCACAACTAATGAAAAACTGTTTTTT	CASSPRQATTNEKLFF
TRBV5-1	TRBD1	TRBJ1-2	.	TGCGCCAGCAGCTTGCCGGGACAGGGAGAAGAATCACGCGGCTACACCTTC	CASSLPGQGEESRGYTF
TRBV6-1	.	TRBJ1-6	.	TGTGCCAGCAGTGAAGGTTGGAATTCACCCCTCCACTTT	CASSEGWNSPLHF
TRBV11-2	.	TRBJ2-7	.	TGTGCCAGCAGCTTAGGCAGGAACTCCTACGAGCAGTACTTC	CASSLGRNSYEQYF
TRBV3-1/TRBV3-2	TRBD2	TRBJ2-2	.	TGTGCCAGCAGCCAAGTGCCTGTGGGATTAGCGGGAACCACCGGGGAGCTGTTTTTT	CASSQVPVGLAGTTGELFF
TRBV4-1	TRBD1	TRBJ1-5	.	TGCGCCAGCGGACTTGGACAGGATCAGCCCCAGCATTTT	CASGLGQDQPQHF
TRBV19	TRBD1	TRBJ2-1	few	TGTGCCAGCCAACCGACAGGGTTGGGTGAGCAGTTCTTC	CASQPTGLGEQFF
TRBV27	TRBD2	TRBJ2-5	.	TGTGCCAGCAGTTTAACAGCCGGGACTAGCAATGAAGAGACCCAGTACTTC	CASSLTAGTSNEETQYF
TRBV6-4	.	TRBJ1-6	.	TGTGCCAGCAGTGTCAGCATTAATTCACCCCTCCACTTT	CASSVSINSPLHF
TRBV7-9	.	TRBJ2-1	.	TGTGCCAGCAGCTTAGTGACCGAGAACAATGAGCAGTTCTTC	CASSLVTENNEQFF
TRBV5-1	.	TRBJ1-4	.	TGCGCCAGCAGCTTGACAGGAACTAATGAAAAACTGTTTTTT	CASSLTGTNEKLFF
TRBV10-1	TRBD1	TRBJ2-1	once	TGCGCCAGTAGTGGTCCCCGGACAGGGAACCACAATGAGCAGTTCTTC	CASSGPRTGNHNEQFF
TRBV7-7	.	TRBJ2-1	.	TGTGCTAGCAGCTTAGCCGAGTCTGATGAGCAGTTCTTC	CASSLAESDEQFF
TRBV19	.	TRBJ2-7	.	TGTGCCAGTAGTCGGTGGTCTGGGGGCCTCTCCTACGAGCAGTACTTC	CASSRWSGGLSYEQYF
TRBV24-1	.	TRBJ1-2	.	TGTGCCACCAGTGACCGACTTGGGGATGGCTACACCTTC	CATSDRLGDGYTF
TRBV13	.	TRBJ2-5	.	TGTGCCAGCAGCTTCCGGCTACAAGAGACCCAGTACTTC	CASSFRLQETQYF
TRBV12-3/TRBV12-4	.	TRBJ1-5	few	TGTGCCAGCAGCGGCAACGATCAGCCCCAGCATTTT	CASSGNDQPQHF
TRBV6-2/TRBV6-3	.	TRBJ1-1	.	TGTGCCAGCAGTCCCGCGTGGGTGAACACTGAAGCTTTCTTT	CASSPAWVNTEAFF
TRBV5-6	.	TRBJ1-1	.	TGTGCCAGCAGCCCCACGTGGGGGGAGCATATGAACACTGAAGCTTTCTTT	CASSPTWGEHMNTEAFF
TRBV9	.	TRBJ2-1	.	TGTGCCAGCATGCGATCAAGCTCCTACAATGAGCAGTTCTTC	CASMRSSSYNEQFF
TRBV14	.	TRBJ1-1	once	TGTGCCAGCAGCCAGAACCTCTACAGGGTTGCTTTCTTT	CASSQNLYRVAFF
TRBV6-1	.	TRBJ1-2	.	TGTGCCAGCACTGAAGGTCTTACGGCTGACGGCTTCTATGGCTACACCTTC	CASTEGLTADGFYGYTF
TRBV28	.	TRBJ2-7	.	TGTGCCAGCAGACCCCCCGGGTCCGGGGTCTACGAGCAGTACTTC	CASRPPGSGVYEQYF
TRBV9	.	TRBJ1-6	.	TGTGCCAGCAGCGTAGAATGGGATTCACCCCTCCACTTT	CASSVEWDSPLHF
TRBV6-2/TRBV6-3	TRBD2	TRBJ2-5	.	TGTGCCAGCAGCCGTAGTGATAGCGGGAGAGGGGAGACCCAGTACTTC	CASSRSDSGRGETQYF
TRBV5-1	.	TRBJ2-1	.	TGCGCCAGCAGCTTGGTTATTGGGGCGCGAAATGAGCAGTTCTTC	CASSLVIGARNEQFF
TRBV15	TRBD2	TRBJ2-1	.	TGTGCCACCAGCAGAGTCGGAGCGGGAGGAGATGAGCAGTTCTTC	CATSRVGAGGDEQFF
TRBV28	.	TRBJ1-1	.	TGTGCCAGCCGATCCGGAGGGGGAGGGGAGGTTGGGGAAGCTTTCTTT	CASRSGGGGEVGEAFF
TRBV9	TRBD2	TRBJ2-7	.	TGTGCCAGCAGCGTAGGGGGCGGGAGGGCCACCGAGCAGTACTTC	CASSVGGGRATEQYF
TRBV5-5	TRBD1	TRBJ2-7	.	TGTGCCAGCAGCAGTAGGGACAGGGTCCCCTACGAGCAGTACTTC	CASSSRDRVPYEQYF
TRBV3-1/TRBV3-2	.	TRBJ1-5	.	TGTGCCAGCAGCCAAGATTGCAATTTAGGTAGGCAGCCCCAGCATTTT	CASSQDCNLGRQPQHF
TRBV7-2	.	TRBJ1-1	.	TGTGCCAGCAGCCCGACCGGGAGAGGGGCTTTCTTT	CASSPTGRGAFF
TRBV2	.	TRBJ1-1	.	TGTGCCAGCATTCGAGAAGAAGCTTTCTTT	CASIREEAFF
TRBV11-2	TRBD2	TRBJ2-1	.	TGTGCCAGCAGCCCCCTTAGCGGGCCCGATTACAATGAGCAGTTCTTC	CASSPLSGPDYNEQFF
TRBV28	.	TRBJ1-4	.	TGTGCCAGCAGCGTGGGATTTTTTAGTGAAAAACTGTTTTTT	CASSVGFFSEKLFF
TRBV6-5	.	TRBJ1-2	.	TGTGCCAGCACCTACGGCGGGACAAACTATGGCTACACCTTC	CASTYGGTNYGYTF
TRBV19	TRBD2	TRBJ2-1	once	TGTGCCAGTACTCTGGGACTAGCTACGTACAATGAGCAGTTCTTC	CASTLGLATYNEQFF
TRBV7-8	TRBD1	TRBJ2-7	once	TGTGCCAGCAGCTTTGGGACAGGGGGCTTGCAGTACTTC	CASSFGTGGLQYF
TRBV18	.	TRBJ1-5	few	TGTGCCAGCTCACAGGGGAGCAATCAGCCCCAGCATTTT	CASSQGSNQPQHF
TRBV24-1	.	TRBJ2-1	.	TGTGCCACCAGTGATTTGAGTCAGGGAAGGAGCAATGAGCAGTTCTTC	CATSDLSQGRSNEQFF
TRBV5-1	TRBD1	TRBJ1-1	.	TGCGCCAGCAGCTTGGACCCGACAGGGTTGGGCACTGAAGCTTTCTTT	CASSLDPTGLGTEAFF
TRBV7-9	TRBD1	TRBJ1-5	.	TGTGCCAGCAGCTTGGGGACAGGGGGCACGAATCAGCCCCAGCATTTT	CASSLGTGGTNQPQHF
TRBV28	.	TRBJ2-7	.	TGTGCCAGCAGTTTGTTCGTGAATCTAGATCGGGGTAGGACCTACGAGCAGTACTTC	CASSLFVNLDRGRTYEQYF
TRBV4-1	TRBD2	TRBJ2-7	.	TGCGCCAGCAGCCAACGCCCTCTAGCGGGAGAGGTGCGCGAGCAGTACTTC	CASSQRPLAGEVREQYF
TRBV10-3	TRBD1	TRBJ1-4	.	TGTGCCATCAGTGAGTCGGGGACAGAGTCTAAAAAACTGTTTTTT	CAISESGTESKKLFF
TRBV1	.	TRBJ1-6	.	TGCACCAGCAGCCAAGTTTCCAGCTCCTATAATTCACCCCTCCACTTT	CTSSQVSSSYNSPLHF